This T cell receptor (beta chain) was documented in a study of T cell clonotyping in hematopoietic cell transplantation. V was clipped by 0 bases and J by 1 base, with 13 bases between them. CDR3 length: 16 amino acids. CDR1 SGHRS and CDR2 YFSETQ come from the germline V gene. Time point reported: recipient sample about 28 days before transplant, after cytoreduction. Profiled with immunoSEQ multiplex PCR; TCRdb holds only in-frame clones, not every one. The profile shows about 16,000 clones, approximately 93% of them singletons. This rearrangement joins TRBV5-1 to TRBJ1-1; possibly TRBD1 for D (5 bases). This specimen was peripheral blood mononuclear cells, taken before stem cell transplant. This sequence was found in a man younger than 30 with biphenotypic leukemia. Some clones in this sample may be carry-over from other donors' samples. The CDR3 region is CASSLGQGWANTEAFF. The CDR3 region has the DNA TGCGCCAGCAGCTTGGGCCAGGGATGGGCGAACACTGAAGCTTTCTTT.